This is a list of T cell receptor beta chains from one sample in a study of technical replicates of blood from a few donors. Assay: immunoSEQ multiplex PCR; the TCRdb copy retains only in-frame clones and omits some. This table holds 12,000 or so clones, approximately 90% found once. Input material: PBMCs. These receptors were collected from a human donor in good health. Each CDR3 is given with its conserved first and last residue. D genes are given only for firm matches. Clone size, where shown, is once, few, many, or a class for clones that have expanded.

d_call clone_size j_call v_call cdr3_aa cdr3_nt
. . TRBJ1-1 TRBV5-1 CASRMSGTSNTEAFF TGCGCCAGCAGGATGTCGGGAACTTCAAACACTGAAGCTTTCTTT
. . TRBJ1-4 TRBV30 CAWSTRGLNEKLFF TGTGCCTGGAGTACAAGAGGATTAAATGAAAAACTGTTTTTT
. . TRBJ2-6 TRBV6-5 CASSSGVSGANVLTF TGTGCCAGCAGTTCAGGGGTCTCTGGGGCCAACGTCCTGACTTTC
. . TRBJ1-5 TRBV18 CASSPPTGTPSNQPQHF TGTGCCAGCTCACCTCCTACCGGGACACCGAGCAATCAGCCCCAGCATTTT
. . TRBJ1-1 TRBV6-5 CASSYLAHTEAFF TGTGCCAGCAGTTACTTGGCCCACACTGAAGCTTTCTTT
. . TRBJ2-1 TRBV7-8 CASLLFAYNEQFF TGTGCCAGCCTTCTTTTCGCCTACAATGAGCAGTTCTTC
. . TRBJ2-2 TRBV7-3 CASSPDYANTGELFF TGTGCCAGCAGCCCGGACTACGCGAACACCGGGGAGCTGTTTTTT
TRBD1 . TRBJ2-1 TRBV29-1 CSVISTGKFNEQFF TGCAGCGTTATATCGACAGGGAAATTCAATGAGCAGTTCTTC
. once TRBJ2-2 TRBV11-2 CASSLQTGTGELFF TGTGCCAGCAGCTTACAAACAGGGACCGGGGAGCTGTTTTTT
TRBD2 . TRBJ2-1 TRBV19 CASSIGTSGSSYNEQFF TGTGCCAGTAGTATCGGTACTAGCGGGAGTTCCTACAATGAGCAGTTCTTC
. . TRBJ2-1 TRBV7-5 CVRSPDPGQGFSYNEQFF TGTGTCAGAAGCCCAGATCCCGGACAGGGGTTCTCCTACAATGAGCAGTTCTTC
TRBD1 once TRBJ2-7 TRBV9 CASSLRGQSGDEQYF TGTGCCAGCAGCCTCAGGGGACAGTCCGGGGACGAGCAGTACTTC
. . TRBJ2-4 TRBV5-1 CASSLGASLTVIQYF TGCGCCAGCAGCTTGGGGGCCTCCCTCACGGTCATTCAGTACTTC
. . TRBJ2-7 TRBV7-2 CASSRTSGDAYEQYF TGTGCCAGCAGCCGCACCTCGGGGGACGCCTACGAGCAGTACTTC
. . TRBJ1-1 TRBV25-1 CASSESSGVYTEAFF TGTGCCAGCAGTGAGTCCTCAGGGGTTTACACTGAAGCTTTCTTT
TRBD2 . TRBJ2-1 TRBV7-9 CASSLPTSPGGNEQFF TGTGCCAGCAGCTTACCGACTAGTCCGGGGGGCAATGAGCAGTTCTTC
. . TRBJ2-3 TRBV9 CASSVEARETQYF TGTGCCAGCAGCGTAGAGGCCAGGGAAACGCAGTATTTT
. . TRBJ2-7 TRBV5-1 CASSLPNPSYYEQYF TGCGCCAGCAGCTTGCCAAACCCCAGTTACTACGAGCAGTACTTC
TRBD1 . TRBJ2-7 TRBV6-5 CASSYWGQGAWEQYF TGTGCCAGCAGTTACTGGGGACAGGGGGCTTGGGAGCAGTACTTC
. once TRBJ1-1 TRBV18 CASSSGDGEGNTEAFF TGTGCCAGCTCGTCCGGAGACGGGGAGGGAAACACTGAAGCTTTCTTT
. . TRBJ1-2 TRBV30 CAWTDGNYYGYTF TGTGCCTGGACCGACGGGAATTACTATGGCTACACCTTC
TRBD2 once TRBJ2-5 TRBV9 CASSSGLAGVGETQYF TGTGCCAGCAGCTCTGGCCTAGCGGGAGTTGGTGAGACCCAGTACTTC
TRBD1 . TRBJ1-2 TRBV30 CAWSDRGDNYGYTF TGTGCCTGGAGTGACAGGGGGGATAACTATGGCTACACCTTC
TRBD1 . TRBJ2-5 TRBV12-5 CASALTSRGLETQYF TGTGCTAGTGCCCTCACCAGCAGGGGGCTGGAGACCCAGTACTTC
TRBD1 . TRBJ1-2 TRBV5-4 CASSLGGQHYGYTF TGTGCCAGCAGCTTGGGGGGACAGCATTATGGCTACACCTTC
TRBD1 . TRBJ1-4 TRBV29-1 CSVRDRGVVDEKLFF TGCAGCGTCCGGGACAGGGGCGTGGTGGACGAAAAACTGTTTTTT
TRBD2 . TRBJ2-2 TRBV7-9 CASSSAGGRTGELFF TGTGCCAGCAGCTCAGCGGGAGGACGTACCGGGGAGCTGTTTTTT
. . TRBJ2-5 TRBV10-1 CASSDRRTGGETQYF TGCGCCAGCAGCGACAGGAGGACCGGTGGAGAGACCCAGTACTTC
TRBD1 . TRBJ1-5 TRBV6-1 CASSEAHKGQGAYQPQHF TGTGCCAGCAGTGAAGCCCACAAGGGACAGGGGGCCTATCAGCCCCAGCATTTT
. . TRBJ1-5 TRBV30 CAWSVRGGNQPQHF TGTGCCTGGAGTGTACGGGGGGGGAATCAGCCCCAGCATTTT
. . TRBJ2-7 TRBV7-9 CASSLERTGSSYEQYF TGTGCCAGCAGCTTAGAGCGGACGGGGAGCTCCTACGAGCAGTACTTC
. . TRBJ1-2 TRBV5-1 CASSSQGDYTF TGCGCCAGCAGCTCACAGGGAGACTACACCTTC
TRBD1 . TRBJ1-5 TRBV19 CASSKIPGQGADGNQPQHF TGTGCCAGTAGTAAAATCCCGGGACAGGGGGCTGATGGCAATCAGCCCCAGCATTTT
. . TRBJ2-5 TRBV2 CASSLDSTVETQYF TGTGCCAGCAGTTTGGACTCGACGGTGGAGACCCAGTACTTC
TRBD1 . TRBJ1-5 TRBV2 CASSQGQGGNSNQPQHF TGTGCCAGCAGTCAAGGACAGGGGGGGAATAGCAATCAGCCCCAGCATTTT
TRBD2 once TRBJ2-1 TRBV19 CASSIDLASGSYNEQFF TGTGCCAGTAGTATAGATCTGGCTAGCGGTTCCTACAATGAGCAGTTCTTC
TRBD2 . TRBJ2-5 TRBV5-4 CASSLRTSEETQYF TGTGCCAGCAGCCTACGGACTAGCGAGGAGACCCAGTACTTC
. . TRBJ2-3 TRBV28 CASRLTRMSTDTQYF TGTGCCAGCAGACTCACGCGGATGAGCACAGATACGCAGTATTTT
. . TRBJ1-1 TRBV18 CASSPREARDTEAFF TGTGCCAGCTCACCCCGAGAGGCGCGGGACACTGAAGCTTTCTTT
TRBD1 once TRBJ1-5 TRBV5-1 CASSSTGGPNQPQHF TGCGCCAGCAGCTCGACAGGGGGGCCCAATCAGCCCCAGCATTTT
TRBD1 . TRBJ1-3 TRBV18 CASSAYRGPGNTIYF TGTGCCAGCTCGGCTTACAGGGGGCCAGGAAACACCATATATTTT
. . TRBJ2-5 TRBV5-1 CASSLTGRETQYF TGCGCCAGCAGCTTGACAGGGCGAGAGACCCAGTACTTC